This entry concerns a single T cell receptor beta chain. Its specificity is not known. These data come from a study of T-cell reconstitution after alpha-beta-depleted transplantation in children. Notes on the study in general: Where some patients showed high TCRbeta diversity at day 60, it came from recipient T cells and thymic progenitors that had survived. Several hundred expanded graft clones reportedly supplied alpha-beta T cells about two months after transplant. Newly generated T cells supplied most T-cell counts and diversity one year post-transplant.

From germline, CDR1 is MGHRA and CDR2 YSYEKL. The CDR3 sequence is 17 residues long. V lost 0 bases and J 5 bases, leaving 19 bases between the germline ends. A TCRbeta library incorporating unique molecular identifiers was prepared. TCRdb redid the calling of the PCR reads with MiXCR, one entry per CDR3 protein. The sample has about 640,000 distinct CDR3 sequences; around 13% are singletons. This sample comprised PBMCs, mostly from graft donor cells, obtained 360 days after TCRalphabeta/CD19-depleted stem cell transplant. This rearrangement joins TRBV4-1 to TRBJ2-5, with D possibly being TRBD2 (6 bases). This receptor was taken from a male patient younger than 18 who had a stem cell transplant for acute myeloid leukemia, so the T cells may come from the graft donor. CDR3 sequence: CASSQEVTGLPRETQYF. In DNA form, the CDR3 reads TGCGCCAGCAGCCAAGAGGTGACGGGACTCCCCCGGGAGACCCAGTACTTC.